The 10 T cell receptor beta chains reported below all come from one sample, sequenced in a study of cytomegalovirus exposure and HLA in healthy donors. The PCR used 60 Vbeta and 13 Jbeta primers. Repertoires were generated with immunoSEQ multiplex PCR, while TCRdb's copy carries only in-frame clones and drops some. The data show about 200,000 clones, approximately 85% seen once. The sample consisted of PBMCs. These receptors all stem from a woman aged 50 to 60 in good health and CMV-seronegative.

The CDR3 sequence: CASTHQRRAGANVLTF. CDR3 DNA: TGTGCCAGCACCCATCAGCGTCGGGCTGGGGCCAACGTCCTGACTTTC. The J gene is TRBJ2-6, the V gene TRBV28; D remains ambiguous. Per germline, CDR1 MDHEN and CDR2 SYDVKM. With 7 bases removed from V and 2 bases from J, the gap between germline ends came to 15 bases. This CDR3 is built from 16 residues.

The J gene is TRBJ2-2, the V gene TRBV9; 7 nucleotides agree with TRBD2. Germline V lookup: CDR1 SGDLS, CDR2 YYNGEE. This CDR3 region has 17 residues. Losses at the gene ends were 3 bases for V and 2 bases for J; bases not matched to a gene: 10. The CDR3 spells CASSAPLGRANTGELFF. The CDR3 bases are TGTGCCAGCAGCGCCCCTTTGGGGAGGGCCAACACCGGGGAGCTGTTTTTT.

J is TRBJ1-1 and V is TRBV9; no reliable D call. The CDR3 has 15 amino acids. V lost 2 bases and J lost 2, with 13 bases in between. CDR1 is SGDLS and CDR2 is YYNGEE in the germline V gene. This CDR3 reads CASSVIWAPNTEAFF. In nucleotides, the CDR3 is TGTGCCAGCAGCGTGATATGGGCCCCAAACACTGAAGCTTTCTTT.

The chain joins TRBV5-6 to TRBJ1-1; no definite D call. The germline V gene encodes CDR1 SGHDT and CDR2 YYEEEE. The CDR3 runs to 15 residues. V was shortened by 4 bases and J by 1 base, with 14 bases between the two germline ends. The CDR3 region is CASSPRDIPNTEAFF. The CDR3 DNA sequence: TGTGCCAGCAGCCCCCGGGATATCCCGAACACTGAAGCTTTCTTT.

This chain links TRBV28 with TRBJ2-2; possibly TRBD2 for D (5 bases). The CDR3 is made up of 14 amino acids. In germline, CDR1 is MDHEN, CDR2 SYDVKM. Trimming pared 3 bases from V and 6 bases from J, leaving 11 bases between. Here the CDR3 DNA reads TGTGCCAGCAGTTTGTCTCGGGGTGCCGGGGAGCTGTTTTTT. This sequence encodes CASSLSRGAGELFF.

The rearrangement links TRBV6-6 to TRBJ1-2; D possibly corresponds to TRBD1 (6 bases). With 4 bases removed from V and 3 bases from J, the gap between germline ends came to 12 bases. The CDR3 spans 14 residues. The germline V gene encodes CDR1 MNHNY and CDR2 SVGAGI (reference sequence). The CDR3 spells CASSSGQSDYGYTF. CDR3 coding DNA: TGTGCCAGCAGTTCTGGACAGAGTGACTATGGCTACACCTTC.

The gene calls are TRBV6-1 and TRBJ2-7, with D possibly being TRBD1 (7 bases). This CDR3 has 13 amino acids. The V end was cut by 8 bases, the J end by 2 bases, with 13 bases between. CDR1 is MNHNS, CDR2 SASEGT, per germline. Here the CDR3 reads CASRGTAAYEQYF. The CDR3 DNA is TGTGCCAGCCGCGGGACAGCCGCCTACGAGCAGTACTTC.

The chain joins TRBV11-2 to TRBJ1-1; 11 bases agree with TRBD1. The V gene's germline CDR1 is SGHAT and CDR2 FQNNGV. Trimming took 3 bases from V and 6 from J; bases not matched to a gene: 9. The CDR3 sequence is 16 residues long. CDR3 loop: CASSFNAGQGVSEAFF. CDR3 bases: TGTGCCAGCAGCTTCAATGCGGGACAGGGGGTTTCTGAAGCTTTCTTT.

The chain carries TRBV4-3 and TRBJ2-1; D may be TRBD2 (6 bases). CDR1 and CDR2 from the germline V gene are LGHNA and YSLEER. Trimming left V 1 base short and J 3 bases short, with 16 bases between. The CDR3 extends over 17 amino acids. For the CDR3, the DNA is TGCGCCAGCAGCCAAGCAAATAGCGGAGGGGTCTACAATGAGCAGTTCTTC. Residues: CASSQANSGGVYNEQFF.

The gene calls are TRBV2 and TRBJ2-1; TRBD1 is a possible D gene (5 bases). Germline V gives CDR1 SNHLY, CDR2 FYNNEI. This CDR3 comprises 11 residues. V was trimmed by 7 bases and J by 9 bases, leaving 10 bases between them. The CDR3 DNA reads as TGTGCCAGCAAACGAAGGGGTGAGCAGTTCTTC. It yields the protein CASKRRGEQFF. Full variable domain (outside the CDR3, taken from reference TRBV2 and TRBJ2-1): EPEVTQTPSHQVTQMGQEVILRCVPISNHLYFYWYRQILGQKVEFLVSFYNNEISEKSEIFDDQFSVERPDGSNFTLKIRSTKLEDSAMYFCASKRRGEQFFGPGTRLTVL.